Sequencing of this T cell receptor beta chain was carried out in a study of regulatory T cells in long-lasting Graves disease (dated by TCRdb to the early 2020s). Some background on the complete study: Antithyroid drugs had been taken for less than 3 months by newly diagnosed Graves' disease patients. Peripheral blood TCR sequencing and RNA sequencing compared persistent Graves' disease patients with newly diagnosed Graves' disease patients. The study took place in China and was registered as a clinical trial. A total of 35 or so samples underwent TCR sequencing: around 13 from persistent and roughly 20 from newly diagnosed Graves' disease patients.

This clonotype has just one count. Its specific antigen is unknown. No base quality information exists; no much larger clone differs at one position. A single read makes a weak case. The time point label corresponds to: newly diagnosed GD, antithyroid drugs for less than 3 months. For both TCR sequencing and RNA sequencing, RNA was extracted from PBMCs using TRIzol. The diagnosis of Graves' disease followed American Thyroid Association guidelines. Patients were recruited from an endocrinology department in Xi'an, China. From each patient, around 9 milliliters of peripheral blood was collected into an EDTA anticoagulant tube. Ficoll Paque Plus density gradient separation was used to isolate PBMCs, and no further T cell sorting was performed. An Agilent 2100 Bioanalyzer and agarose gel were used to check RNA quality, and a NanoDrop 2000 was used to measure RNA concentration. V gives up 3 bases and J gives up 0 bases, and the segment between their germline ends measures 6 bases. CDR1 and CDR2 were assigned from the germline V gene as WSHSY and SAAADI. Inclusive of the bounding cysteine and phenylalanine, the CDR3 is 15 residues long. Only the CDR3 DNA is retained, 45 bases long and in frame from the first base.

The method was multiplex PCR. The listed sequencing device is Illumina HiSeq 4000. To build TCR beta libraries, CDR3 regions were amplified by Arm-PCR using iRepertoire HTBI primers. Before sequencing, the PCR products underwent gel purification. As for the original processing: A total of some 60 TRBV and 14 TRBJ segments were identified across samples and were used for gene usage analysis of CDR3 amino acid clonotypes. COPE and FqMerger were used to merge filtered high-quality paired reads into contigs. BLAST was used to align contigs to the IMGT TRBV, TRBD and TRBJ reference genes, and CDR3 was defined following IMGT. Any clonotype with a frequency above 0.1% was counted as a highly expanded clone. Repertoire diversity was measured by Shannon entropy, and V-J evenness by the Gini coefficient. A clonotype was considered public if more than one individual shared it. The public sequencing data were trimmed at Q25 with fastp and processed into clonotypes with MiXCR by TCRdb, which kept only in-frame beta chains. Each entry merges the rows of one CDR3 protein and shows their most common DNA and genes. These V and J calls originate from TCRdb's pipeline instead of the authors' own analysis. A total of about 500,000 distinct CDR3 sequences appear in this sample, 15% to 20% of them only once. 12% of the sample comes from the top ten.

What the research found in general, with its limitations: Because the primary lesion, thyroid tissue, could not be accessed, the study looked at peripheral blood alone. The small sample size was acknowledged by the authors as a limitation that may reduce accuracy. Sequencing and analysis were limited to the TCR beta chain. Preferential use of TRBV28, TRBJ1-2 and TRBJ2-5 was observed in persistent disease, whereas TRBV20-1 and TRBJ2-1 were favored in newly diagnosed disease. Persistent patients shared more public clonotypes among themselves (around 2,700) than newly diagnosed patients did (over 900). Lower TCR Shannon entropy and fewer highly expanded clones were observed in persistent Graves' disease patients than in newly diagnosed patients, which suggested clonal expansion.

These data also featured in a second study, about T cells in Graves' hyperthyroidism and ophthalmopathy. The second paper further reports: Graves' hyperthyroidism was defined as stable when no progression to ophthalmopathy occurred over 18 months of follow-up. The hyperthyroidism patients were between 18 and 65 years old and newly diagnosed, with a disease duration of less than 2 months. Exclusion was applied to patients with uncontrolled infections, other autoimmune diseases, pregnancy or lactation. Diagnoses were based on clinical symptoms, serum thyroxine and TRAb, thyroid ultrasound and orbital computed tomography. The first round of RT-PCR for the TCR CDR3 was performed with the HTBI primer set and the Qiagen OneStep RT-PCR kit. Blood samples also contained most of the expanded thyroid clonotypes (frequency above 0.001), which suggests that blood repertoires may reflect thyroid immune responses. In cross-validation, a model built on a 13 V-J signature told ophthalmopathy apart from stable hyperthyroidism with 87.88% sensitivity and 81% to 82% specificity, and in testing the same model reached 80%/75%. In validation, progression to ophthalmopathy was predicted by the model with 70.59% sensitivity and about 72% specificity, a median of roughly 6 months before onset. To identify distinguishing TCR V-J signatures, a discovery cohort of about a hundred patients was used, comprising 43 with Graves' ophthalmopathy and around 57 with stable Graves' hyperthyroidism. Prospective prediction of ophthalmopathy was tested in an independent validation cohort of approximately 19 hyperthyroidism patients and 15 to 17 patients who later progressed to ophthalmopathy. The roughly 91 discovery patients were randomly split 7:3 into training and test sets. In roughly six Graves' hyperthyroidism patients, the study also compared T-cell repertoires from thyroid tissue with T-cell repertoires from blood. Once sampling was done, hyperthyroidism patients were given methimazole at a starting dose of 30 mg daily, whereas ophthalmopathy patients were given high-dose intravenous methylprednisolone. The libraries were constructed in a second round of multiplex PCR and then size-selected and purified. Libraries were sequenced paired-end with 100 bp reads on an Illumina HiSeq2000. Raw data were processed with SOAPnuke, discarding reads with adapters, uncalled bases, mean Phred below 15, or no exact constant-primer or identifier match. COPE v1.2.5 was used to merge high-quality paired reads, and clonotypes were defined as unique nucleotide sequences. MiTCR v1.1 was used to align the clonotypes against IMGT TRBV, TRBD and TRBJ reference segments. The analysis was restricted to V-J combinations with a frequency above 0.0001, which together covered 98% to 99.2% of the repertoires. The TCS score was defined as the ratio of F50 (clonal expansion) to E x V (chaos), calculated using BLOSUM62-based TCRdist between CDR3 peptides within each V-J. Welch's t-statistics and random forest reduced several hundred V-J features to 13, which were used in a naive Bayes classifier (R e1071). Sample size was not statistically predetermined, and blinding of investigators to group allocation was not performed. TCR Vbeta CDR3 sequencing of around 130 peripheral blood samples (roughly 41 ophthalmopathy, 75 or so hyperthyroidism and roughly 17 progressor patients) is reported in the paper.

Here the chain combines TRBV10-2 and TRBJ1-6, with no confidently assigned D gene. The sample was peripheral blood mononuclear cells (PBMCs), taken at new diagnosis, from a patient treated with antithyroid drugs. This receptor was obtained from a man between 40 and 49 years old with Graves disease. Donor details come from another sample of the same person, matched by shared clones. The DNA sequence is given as TGCGCCAGCAGTGACAGGAGCTCCTATAATTCACCCCTCCACTTT. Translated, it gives CASSDRSSYNSPLHF.